The subject of this entry is one TCR beta chain. What it recognizes is unknown. These data come from a study of type 1 regulatory T cells. Study information: T-allo10 is an in vitro-generated, Tr1-enriched CD4 T cell product specific for alloantigen.

Trimming shortened V by 7 bases and J by 1 base, and 14 bases separated the two germline ends. CDR3 length equals 14 residues. TCRdb reprocessed the reads via MiXCR and lists one record per CDR3 protein. In the table there are over 55,000 distinct CDR3 sequences, around 49% of which are singletons. The clonotype was recovered from a human donor in good health. Sequencing used cultured non-Tr1 T cells, either the whole culture or a sorted T cell fraction (not recorded which). V gene TRBV12-3 or TRBV12-4 combines with J gene TRBJ2-7; TRBD2 is a possible D gene (5 bases). CDR3 sequence (DNA): TGTGCCAGCACCGCATATCCGGGGTCCTACGAGCAGTACTTC. Protein: CASTAYPGSYEQYF.